This TCR beta chain is drawn from a study of OX40 agonist ivuxolimab in advanced cancers. Looking at the study overall: Partial responses were achieved by three patients: one hepatocellular carcinoma, two cutaneous melanoma.

Clones were read by immunoSEQ multiplex PCR, and TCRdb kept only the in-frame ones, dropping some. Of tens of thousands of clones in the sample, 90% to 95% are singletons; the top ten hold more than 0.3%. Comment on this clone: The antigen is unknown.

Whole-study results and caveats: Some patients who did not respond also had low normalized T-cell clonal expansion. In the 0.1 to 3.0 mg/kg range, CD4+ and CD8+ blood T cells had expanded clonally by week 6.

Here the sequenced sample was CD4+ or CD8+ T cells sorted from blood, taken in a trial of the OX40 agonist ivuxolimab. The receptor was isolated from an adult with an advanced solid tumor such as melanoma, head and neck, liver or kidney cancer.

The CDR3 DNA sequence: TGTGCCAGCAGCTGGTCAGGGGGGGCTAATGAAAAACTGTTTTTT. It is translated as CASSWSGGANEKLFF. The V gene is TRBV5-5, the J gene TRBJ1-4, with 7 bases aligning to TRBD1. Germline CDR1 reads SGHKS; CDR2 reads YYEKEE (reference sequence). J lost 3 bases, V lost 3 bases, and 5 bases had no gene match. This CDR3 is 15 amino acids long.